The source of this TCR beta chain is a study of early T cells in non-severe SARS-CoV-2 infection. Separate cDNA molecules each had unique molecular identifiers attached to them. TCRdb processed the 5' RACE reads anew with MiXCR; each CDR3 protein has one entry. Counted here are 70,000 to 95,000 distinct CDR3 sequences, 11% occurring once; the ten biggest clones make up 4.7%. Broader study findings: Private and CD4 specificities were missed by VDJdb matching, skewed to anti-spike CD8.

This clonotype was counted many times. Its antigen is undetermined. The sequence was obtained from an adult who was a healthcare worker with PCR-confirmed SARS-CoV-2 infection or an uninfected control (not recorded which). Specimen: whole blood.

The CDR3 bases are TGTGCCAGCAGCGTGGACACGTCGAACACCGGGGAGCTGTTTTTT. This gives the protein CASSVDTSNTGELFF. This rearrangement joins TRBV5-5 to TRBJ2-2; TRBD1 might be the D (5 bases). The CDR3 contains 15 residues. The germline V gene has CDR1 SGHKS and CDR2 YYEKEE (reference sequence). Between the trimmed V and J ends, which lost 4 bases and 0 bases, there was a span of 10 bases.